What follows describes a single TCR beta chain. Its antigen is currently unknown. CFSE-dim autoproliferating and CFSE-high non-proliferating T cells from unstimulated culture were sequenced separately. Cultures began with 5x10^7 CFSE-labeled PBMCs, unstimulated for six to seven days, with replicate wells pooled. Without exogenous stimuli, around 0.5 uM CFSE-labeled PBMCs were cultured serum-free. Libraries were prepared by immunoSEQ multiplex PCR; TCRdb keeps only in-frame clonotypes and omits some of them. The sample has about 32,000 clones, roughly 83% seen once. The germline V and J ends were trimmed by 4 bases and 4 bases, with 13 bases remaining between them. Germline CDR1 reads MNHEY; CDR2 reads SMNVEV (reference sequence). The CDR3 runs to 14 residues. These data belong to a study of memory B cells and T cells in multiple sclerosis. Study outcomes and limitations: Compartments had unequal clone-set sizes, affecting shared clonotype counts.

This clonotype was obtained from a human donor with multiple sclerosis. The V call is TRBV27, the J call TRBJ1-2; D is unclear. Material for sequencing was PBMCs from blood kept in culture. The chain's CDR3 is CASSYQRSSYGYTF. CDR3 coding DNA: TGTGCCAGCAGTTACCAGAGAAGTTCCTATGGCTACACCTTC.